These T cell receptor beta chains were read from a single sample in a study of molecular identifiers for immune sequencing clone quantification. Each CDR3 protein is one row after TCRdb ran MiXCR on the PCR reads. Of 490,000 or so distinct CDR3 sequences in the sample, 20% to 25% were seen once. Sequencing was done on a sample of naive CD8+ T cells from blood, with Jurkat cell RNA spiked in. These receptors were obtained from a human donor in good health. Some libraries in this study had Jurkat cell RNA spiked in. Both conserved end residues are part of each CDR3. The D gene is left open where the match is weak. Expanded clones are given a class, and other clones once, few, many or no size at all.

TRBJ1-3,.,TRBV7-9,.,TGTGCCAGCAGCCCCCTTGGACAGTTCTCTGGAAACACCATATATTTT,CASSPLGQFSGNTIYF
TRBJ1-3,.,TRBV19,few,TGTGCCAGTAGTATTAATCCCAGGGTTTCTGGAAACACCATATATTTT,CASSINPRVSGNTIYF
TRBJ1-1,.,TRBV5-1,many,TGCGCCAGCAGAGGTACGGGGGGATCTGAAGCTTTCTTT,CASRGTGGSEAFF
TRBJ1-5,.,TRBV28,few,TGTGCCAGCAGTTCAACTTACAGGGGCAATCAGCCCCAGCATTTT,CASSSTYRGNQPQHF
TRBJ2-6,.,TRBV19,few,TGTGCCGTGGACGTCTCCTCTGGGGCCAACGTCCTGACTTTC,CAVDVSSGANVLTF
TRBJ2-1,TRBD2,TRBV4-3,many,TGCGCCAGCAGCCGTGGGACTAGCGGGAGGAACAATGAGCAGTTCTTC,CASSRGTSGRNNEQFF
TRBJ2-3,.,TRBV19,.,TGTGCCAGTAGTTTAGGTTATTCAGATACGCAGTATTTT,CASSLGYSDTQYF
TRBJ1-3,.,TRBV27,few,TGTGTTTCCGGGGACCTCGGAAACACCATATATTTT,CVSGDLGNTIYF
TRBJ2-5,TRBD2,TRBV13,many,TGTGCCAGCAGTCCAGGCGGGGGGTTCCAGACCCAGTACTTC,CASSPGGGFQTQYF
TRBJ2-3,.,TRBV2,.,TGTGCCAGCAGTGAATTAGCGGAAATCACAGATACGCAGTATTTT,CASSELAEITDTQYF
TRBJ1-1,.,TRBV7-9,few,TGTGCCAGCAGCTTAGCCGTGAGGAATGAAGCTTTCTTT,CASSLAVRNEAFF
TRBJ2-3,TRBD2,TRBV7-6,many,TGTGCCAGCAGCTTAGAGGCGACTAGCGGGAGCACAGATACGCAGTATTTT,CASSLEATSGSTDTQYF
TRBJ2-1,TRBD2,TRBV27,.,TGTGCCAGCAGTTTGACTAGCGGGAGAACTACCAATGAGCAGTTCTTC,CASSLTSGRTTNEQFF
TRBJ2-7,TRBD1,TRBV20-1,few,TGCAGTGCAAGGGACAGGGTGTCCTACGAGCAGTACTTC,CSARDRVSYEQYF
TRBJ1-5,TRBD1,TRBV23-1,many,TGCGCCAGCAGTCCACTCGGGACAGTTAGCAATCAGCCCCAGCATTTT,CASSPLGTVSNQPQHF
TRBJ2-7,TRBD1,TRBV12-3/TRBV12-4,.,TGTGCCAGCAGTGCGAGACAGGGACCCAGAACCTACGAGCAGTACTTC,CASSARQGPRTYEQYF
TRBJ1-3,TRBD1,TRBV4-3,few,TGCGCCAGCAGCGCGGGACAGGGAAACACCATATATTTT,CASSAGQGNTIYF
TRBJ2-2,TRBD2,TRBV27,.,TGTGCCAGCAGTACGTGGGGGGGAACCGGGGAGCTGTTTTTT,CASSTWGGTGELFF
TRBJ2-3,TRBD2,TRBV6-2/TRBV6-3,few,TGTGCCAGCAGGGCACTAGCGGGAGACCCCACAGATACGCAGTATTTT,CASRALAGDPTDTQYF
TRBJ2-1,TRBD2,TRBV20-1,.,TGCAGTGCCCCGGGACTAGCGGGATGGGGGGAGACCTACAATGAGCAGTTCTTC,CSAPGLAGWGETYNEQFF
TRBJ2-7,.,TRBV5-6,few,TGTGCCAGCAGCTTGAGTCCACGACCCTACGAGCAGTACTTC,CASSLSPRPYEQYF
TRBJ1-5,.,TRBV27,.,TGTGCCAGCAGTTTAGCCCCCTTGAGCAATCAGCCCCAGCATTTT,CASSLAPLSNQPQHF
TRBJ2-2,.,TRBV19,.,TGTGCCAGTAGTGTAGCCGGGGCCCCGAACACCGGGGAGCTGTTTTTT,CASSVAGAPNTGELFF
TRBJ1-2,TRBD1,TRBV7-8,.,TGCGCCAGCGGGGACAGCAACTATGGCTACACCTTC,CASGDSNYGYTF
TRBJ2-7,.,TRBV12-3/TRBV12-4,.,TGTGCCAGCAGTAGGGGAGGCCACGACGAGCAGTACTTC,CASSRGGHDEQYF
TRBJ2-1,TRBD1,TRBV20-1,many,TGCAGTGGCGAAGGACAGGGGGCATCCTACAATGAGCAGTTCTTC,CSGEGQGASYNEQFF
TRBJ2-7,TRBD1,TRBV5-1,many,TGCGCCAGCAGCTTGGGACAGGGGGACGAGCAGTACTTC,CASSLGQGDEQYF
TRBJ2-3,TRBD2,TRBV11-2,.,TGTGCCAGCAGCTTACCTACTAGCGGGGGAATAAGTGGGATTAGCACAGATACGCAGTGTTTT,CASSLPTSGGISGISTDTQCF
TRBJ2-1,TRBD1,TRBV13,.,TGTGCCAGCAGATCCGGGACAGGGGTAAATGAGCAGTTCTTC,CASRSGTGVNEQFF
TRBJ2-7,.,TRBV4-3,many,TGCGCCAGCAGCCAAGATCACTGGAGTTACGAGCAGTACTTC,CASSQDHWSYEQYF
TRBJ2-1,.,TRBV29-1,.,TGCAGCGTTGAGGGGGAGAGCTCCTACAATGGGCAGTTCTTC,CSVEGESSYNGQFF
TRBJ2-3,.,TRBV6-2/TRBV6-3,many,TGTGCCAGCAGTTACTCAACGGGCAGCGAAAGCACAGATACGCAGTATTTT,CASSYSTGSESTDTQYF
TRBJ2-1,.,TRBV25-1,many,TGTGCCAGCAGTGAGGAGGGGGCCGTCTACAATGAGCAGTTCTTC,CASSEEGAVYNEQFF
TRBJ1-2,TRBD1,TRBV29-1,few,TGCAGCGTTGACTTCAGGGGGCATGGCTACACCTTC,CSVDFRGHGYTF
TRBJ2-7,.,TRBV4-1,many,TGCGCCAGCAGCCCCGCCCCCTCTGAGATCTCCTACGAGCAGTACTTC,CASSPAPSEISYEQYF
TRBJ1-5,.,TRBV6-2/TRBV6-3,few,TGTGCCAGCAGTTACACCACACGACAGTATAGCAATCAGCCCCAGCATTTT,CASSYTTRQYSNQPQHF
TRBJ1-1,TRBD1,TRBV19,once,TGTGCCAGTGGTTTACAGGGGGCGGGAACTGAAGCTTTCTTT,CASGLQGAGTEAFF
TRBJ1-2,.,TRBV12-3/TRBV12-4,many,TGTGCCAGCAGTCCCTCGGACAGCTATGGCTACACCTTC,CASSPSDSYGYTF
TRBJ2-3,TRBD1,TRBV6-2/TRBV6-3,many,TGTGCCAGCAGTTACGTACAGGGGGCGGATACGCAGTATTTT,CASSYVQGADTQYF
TRBJ1-2,TRBD1,TRBV6-2/TRBV6-3,few,TGTGCCAGCAGTTATCCGGGACAGGGATTTCATGGCTACACCTTC,CASSYPGQGFHGYTF
TRBJ2-5,TRBD2,TRBV24-1,.,TGTGCCACCAGTGATTCTAGCGGGGGAACGGAGACCCAGTACTTC,CATSDSSGGTETQYF
TRBJ2-1,TRBD2,TRBV24-1,few,TGTGCCACCAGTCCCCTAGCGGGAAGCTACAATGAGCAGTTCTTC,CATSPLAGSYNEQFF